The rows below give T cell receptor beta chains drawn from one sample of a study of cytomegalovirus exposure and HLA in healthy donors. Sequencing was performed with immunoSEQ multiplex PCR; in TCRdb, only in-frame clones are kept and a portion is missing. The table has 200,000 or so clones, around 81% seen once. The sequenced sample consisted of PBMCs. All receptors derive from a woman between 18 and 30 years old in good health and CMV-seropositive. Each CDR3 is given with its conserved first and last residue. D genes are given only for firm matches. The listing skips clone size in some rows; elsewhere it reads once, few, many or a size class.

cdr3_aa: CASSLYSPLSYEQYF; cdr3_nt: TGTGCCAGCAGTTTATACAGCCCCCTCTCCTACGAGCAGTACTTC; d_call: NA; clone_size: NA; cdr3_length: 15; v_call: TRBV27; j_call: TRBJ2-7
cdr3_aa: CATNPGQGYGYTF; cdr3_nt: TGTGCCACCAACCCGGGACAGGGGTACGGCTACACCTTC; d_call: TRBD1; clone_size: few; cdr3_length: 13; v_call: TRBV15; j_call: TRBJ1-2
cdr3_aa: CASSPGGSGGFAYNEQFF; cdr3_nt: TGTGCCAGCAGCCCTGGGGGTAGCGGGGGTTTCGCCTACAATGAGCAGTTCTTC; d_call: TRBD2; clone_size: NA; cdr3_length: 18; v_call: TRBV2; j_call: TRBJ2-1
cdr3_aa: CASSLQGVGIF; cdr3_nt: TGTGCCAGCAGTTTGCAGGGCGTGGGAATCTTC; d_call: NA; clone_size: NA; cdr3_length: 11; v_call: TRBV28; j_call: TRBJ1-2
cdr3_aa: CASSFGGGNEKLFF; cdr3_nt: TGTGCCAGCAGTTTTGGGGGGGGTAATGAAAAACTGTTTTTT; d_call: NA; clone_size: few; cdr3_length: 14; v_call: TRBV28; j_call: TRBJ1-4
cdr3_aa: CASSRGQPGVNEQFF; cdr3_nt: TGTGCCAGCAGCCGAGGACAGCCAGGAGTCAATGAGCAGTTCTTC; d_call: NA; clone_size: NA; cdr3_length: 15; v_call: TRBV7-6; j_call: TRBJ2-1
cdr3_aa: CASSASRDRGSETNEQFF; cdr3_nt: TGTGCCAGCAGCGCCTCCCGGGACAGGGGTTCCGAAACAAATGAGCAGTTCTTC; d_call: TRBD1; clone_size: NA; cdr3_length: 18; v_call: TRBV9; j_call: TRBJ2-1
cdr3_aa: CASSSRTGYQETQYF; cdr3_nt: TGCGCCAGCAGCTCCCGGACAGGCTACCAAGAGACCCAGTACTTC; d_call: TRBD1; clone_size: NA; cdr3_length: 15; v_call: TRBV5-1; j_call: TRBJ2-5
cdr3_aa: CASSLGQGLNTEAFF; cdr3_nt: TGTGCCAGCAGCTTGGGACAGGGTTTGAACACTGAAGCTTTCTTT; d_call: TRBD1; clone_size: NA; cdr3_length: 15; v_call: TRBV5-6; j_call: TRBJ1-1
cdr3_aa: CASKRGGVGDQPQHF; cdr3_nt: TGTGCCAGCAAAAGGGGTGGGGTTGGGGATCAGCCCCAGCATTTT; d_call: NA; clone_size: NA; cdr3_length: 15; v_call: TRBV6-5; j_call: TRBJ1-5
cdr3_aa: CASSIGGGSSYGYTF; cdr3_nt: TGTGCCAGTAGTATAGGAGGGGGCAGCTCCTATGGCTACACCTTC; d_call: TRBD1; clone_size: NA; cdr3_length: 15; v_call: TRBV19; j_call: TRBJ1-2
cdr3_aa: CSVTPDLGSPDTQYF; cdr3_nt: TGCAGCGTCACCCCAGACCTGGGGAGCCCAGATACGCAGTATTTT; d_call: NA; clone_size: NA; cdr3_length: 15; v_call: TRBV29-1; j_call: TRBJ2-3
cdr3_aa: CASSHWTGEETQYF; cdr3_nt: TGCGCCAGCAGCCACTGGACAGGGGAAGAGACCCAGTACTTC; d_call: TRBD1; clone_size: NA; cdr3_length: 14; v_call: TRBV4-1; j_call: TRBJ2-5
cdr3_aa: CASSLTGAGNTIYF; cdr3_nt: TGTGCCAGCAGCCTAACAGGGGCTGGAAACACCATATATTTT; d_call: TRBD1; clone_size: NA; cdr3_length: 14; v_call: TRBV6-5; j_call: TRBJ1-3
cdr3_aa: CASSSRQSEEKLFF; cdr3_nt: TGTGCCAGCTCGTCCCGACAGTCAGAGGAGAAACTGTTTTTT; d_call: NA; clone_size: NA; cdr3_length: 14; v_call: TRBV18; j_call: TRBJ1-4
cdr3_aa: CASSPGGQGRYGYTF; cdr3_nt: TGTGCCAGCAGCCCCGGCGGACAGGGCAGATATGGCTACACCTTC; d_call: TRBD1; clone_size: NA; cdr3_length: 15; v_call: TRBV5-4; j_call: TRBJ1-2
cdr3_aa: CASSRSGGRFEQYF; cdr3_nt: TGCGCCAGCAGCCGAAGCGGGGGGAGGTTCGAGCAGTACTTC; d_call: TRBD2; clone_size: NA; cdr3_length: 14; v_call: TRBV5-1; j_call: TRBJ2-7